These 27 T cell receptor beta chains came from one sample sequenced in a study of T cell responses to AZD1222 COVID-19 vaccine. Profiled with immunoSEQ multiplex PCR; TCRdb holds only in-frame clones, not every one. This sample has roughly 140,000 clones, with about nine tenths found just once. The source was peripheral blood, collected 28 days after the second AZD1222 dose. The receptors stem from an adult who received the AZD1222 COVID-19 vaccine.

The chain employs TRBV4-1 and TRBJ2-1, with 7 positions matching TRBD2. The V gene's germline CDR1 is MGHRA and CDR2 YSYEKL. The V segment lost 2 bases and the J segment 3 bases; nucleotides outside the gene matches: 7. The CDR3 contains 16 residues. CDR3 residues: CASSQPPGLLYNEQFF. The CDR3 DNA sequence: TGCGCCAGCAGCCAACCTCCGGGACTACTCTACAATGAGCAGTTCTTC.

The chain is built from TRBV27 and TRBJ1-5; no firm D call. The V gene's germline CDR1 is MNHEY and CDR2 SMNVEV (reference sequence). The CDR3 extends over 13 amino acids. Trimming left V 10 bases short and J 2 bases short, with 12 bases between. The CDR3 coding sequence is TGTGCCACCGGCAACCGGGGCAATCAGCCCCAGCATTTT. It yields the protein CATGNRGNQPQHF.

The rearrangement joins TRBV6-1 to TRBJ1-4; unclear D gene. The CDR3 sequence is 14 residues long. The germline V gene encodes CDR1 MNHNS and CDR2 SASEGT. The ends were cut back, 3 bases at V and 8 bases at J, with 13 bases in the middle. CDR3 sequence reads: CASSEDRRFEKLFF. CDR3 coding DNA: TGTGCCAGCAGTGAGGACCGACGGTTCGAAAAACTGTTTTTT.

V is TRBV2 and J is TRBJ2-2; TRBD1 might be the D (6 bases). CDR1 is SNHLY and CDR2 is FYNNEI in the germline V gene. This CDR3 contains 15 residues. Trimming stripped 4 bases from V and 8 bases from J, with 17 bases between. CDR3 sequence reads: CASSGGRVNVGELFF. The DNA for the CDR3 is TGTGCCAGCAGTGGGGGGCGCGTAAACGTTGGGGAGCTGTTTTTT.

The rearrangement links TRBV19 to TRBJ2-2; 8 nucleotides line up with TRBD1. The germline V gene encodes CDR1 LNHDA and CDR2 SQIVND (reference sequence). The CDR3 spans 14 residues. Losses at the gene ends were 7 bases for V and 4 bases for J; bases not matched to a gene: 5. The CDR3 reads CASTYTGGTGELFF. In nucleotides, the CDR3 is TGTGCCAGTACCTATACAGGGGGCACCGGGGAGCTGTTTTTT.

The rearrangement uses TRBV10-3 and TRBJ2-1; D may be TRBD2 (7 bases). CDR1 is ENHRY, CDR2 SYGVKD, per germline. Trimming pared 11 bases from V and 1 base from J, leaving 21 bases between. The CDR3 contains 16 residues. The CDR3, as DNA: TGTGCCTCTCGGGGGGCCAGCGGCAGATCCTACAATGAGCAGTTCTTC. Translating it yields CASRGASGRSYNEQFF.

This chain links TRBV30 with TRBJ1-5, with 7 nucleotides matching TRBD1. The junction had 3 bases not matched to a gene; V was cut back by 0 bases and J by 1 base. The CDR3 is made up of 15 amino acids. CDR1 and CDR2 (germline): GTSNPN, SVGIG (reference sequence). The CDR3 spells CAWSVGQRSNQPQHF. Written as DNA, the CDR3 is TGTGCCTGGAGTGTGGGACAGAGAAGCAATCAGCCCCAGCATTTT. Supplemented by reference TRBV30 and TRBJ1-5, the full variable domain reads SQTIHQWPATLVQPVGSPLSLECTVEGTSNPNLYWYRQAAGRGLQLLFYSVGIGQISSEVPQNLSASRPQDRQFILSSKKLLLSDSGFYLCAWSVGQRSNQPQHFGDGTRLSIL.

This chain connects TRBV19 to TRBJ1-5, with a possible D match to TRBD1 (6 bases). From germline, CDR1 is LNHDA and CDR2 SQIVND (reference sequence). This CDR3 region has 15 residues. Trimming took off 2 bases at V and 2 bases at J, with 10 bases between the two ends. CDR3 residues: CASSIHSGGNQPQHF. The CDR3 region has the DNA TGTGCCAGTAGTATACACTCAGGGGGCAATCAGCCCCAGCATTTT.

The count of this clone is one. The CDR3 coding sequence is TGCGCCAGCAGCTTGGTAACGAGCGACACTGAAGCTTTCTTT. Translation gives CASSLVTSDTEAFF. This sequence joins TRBV5-1 and TRBJ1-1, with D unresolved. Trimming stripped 0 bases from V and 3 bases from J, with 9 bases between. CDR1 and CDR2 (germline): SGHRS, YFSETQ. The CDR3 has 14 residues.

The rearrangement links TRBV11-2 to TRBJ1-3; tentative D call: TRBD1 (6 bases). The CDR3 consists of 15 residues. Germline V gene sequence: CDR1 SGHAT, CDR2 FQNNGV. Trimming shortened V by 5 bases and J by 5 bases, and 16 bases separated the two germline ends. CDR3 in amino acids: CASSLIGGDRNTIYF. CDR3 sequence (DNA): TGTGCCAGCAGCCTAATAGGGGGGGACAGAAACACCATATATTTT.

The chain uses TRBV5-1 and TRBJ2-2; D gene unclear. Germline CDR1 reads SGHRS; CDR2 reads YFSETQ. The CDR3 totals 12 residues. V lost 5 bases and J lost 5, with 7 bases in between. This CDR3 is CASRWVTGELFF. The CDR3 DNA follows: TGCGCCAGCAGATGGGTAACCGGGGAGCTGTTTTTT. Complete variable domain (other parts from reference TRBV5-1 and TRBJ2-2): KAGVTQTPRYLIKTRGQQVTLSCSPISGHRSVSWYQQTPGQGLQFLFEYFSETQRNKGNFPGRFSGRQFSNSRSEMNVSTLELGDSALYLCASRWVTGELFFGEGSRLTVL.

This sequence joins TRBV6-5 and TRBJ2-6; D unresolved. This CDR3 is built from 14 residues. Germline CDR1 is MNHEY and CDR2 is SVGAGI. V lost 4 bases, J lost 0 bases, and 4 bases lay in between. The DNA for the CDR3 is TGTGCCAGCAGTTCCACCTCTGGGGCCAACGTCCTGACTTTC. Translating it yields CASSSTSGANVLTF.

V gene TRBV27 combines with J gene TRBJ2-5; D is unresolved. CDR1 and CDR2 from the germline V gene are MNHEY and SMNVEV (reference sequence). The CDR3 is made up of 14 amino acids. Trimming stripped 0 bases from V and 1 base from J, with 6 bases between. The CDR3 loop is CASSLSWGQETQYF. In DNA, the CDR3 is TGTGCCAGCAGTTTATCGTGGGGCCAAGAGACCCAGTACTTC.

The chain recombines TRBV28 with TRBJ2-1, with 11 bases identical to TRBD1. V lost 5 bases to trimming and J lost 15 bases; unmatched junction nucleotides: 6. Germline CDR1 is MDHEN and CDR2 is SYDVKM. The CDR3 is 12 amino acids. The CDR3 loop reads CASSLRTGGLFF. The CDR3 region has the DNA TGTGCCAGCAGTCTAAGGACAGGGGGCTTGTTCTTC.

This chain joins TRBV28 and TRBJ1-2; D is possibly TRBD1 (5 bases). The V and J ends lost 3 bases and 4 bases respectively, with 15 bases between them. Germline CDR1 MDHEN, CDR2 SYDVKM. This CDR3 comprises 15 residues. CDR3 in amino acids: CASSLGGAGGYGYTF. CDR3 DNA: TGTGCCAGCAGTTTGGGAGGGGCTGGAGGCTATGGCTACACCTTC.

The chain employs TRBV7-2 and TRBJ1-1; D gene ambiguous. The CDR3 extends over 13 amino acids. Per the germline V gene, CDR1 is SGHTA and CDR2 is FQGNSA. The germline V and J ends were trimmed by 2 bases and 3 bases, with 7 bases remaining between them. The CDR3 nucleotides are TGTGCCAGCAGCTTACAAAGGGACACTGAAGCTTTCTTT. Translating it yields CASSLQRDTEAFF. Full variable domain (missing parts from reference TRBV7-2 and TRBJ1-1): GAGVSQSPSNKVTEKGKDVELRCDPISGHTALYWYRQSLGQGLEFLIYFQGNSAPDKSGLPSDRFSAERTGGSVSTLTIQRTQQEDSAVYLCASSLQRDTEAFFGQGTRLTVV.

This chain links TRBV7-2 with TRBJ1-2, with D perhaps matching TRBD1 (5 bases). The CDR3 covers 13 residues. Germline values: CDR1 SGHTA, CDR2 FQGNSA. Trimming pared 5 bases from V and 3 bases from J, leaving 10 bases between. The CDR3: CASSLTTDYGYTF. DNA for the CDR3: TGTGCCAGCAGCCTCACGACAGACTATGGCTACACCTTC.

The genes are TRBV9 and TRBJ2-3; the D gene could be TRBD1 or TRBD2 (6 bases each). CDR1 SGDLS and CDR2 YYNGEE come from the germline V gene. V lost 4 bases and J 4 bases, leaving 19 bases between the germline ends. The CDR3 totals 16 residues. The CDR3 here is CASSPLGGLVSDTQYF. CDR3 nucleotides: TGTGCCAGCAGCCCCCTTGGGGGGCTAGTCTCAGATACGCAGTATTTT. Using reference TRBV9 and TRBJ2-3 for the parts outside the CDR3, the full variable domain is DSGVTQTPKHLITATGQRVTLRCSPRSGDLSVYWYQQSLDQGLQFLIQYYNGEERAKGNILERFSAQQFPDLHSELNLSSLELGDSALYFCASSPLGGLVSDTQYFGPGTRLTVL.

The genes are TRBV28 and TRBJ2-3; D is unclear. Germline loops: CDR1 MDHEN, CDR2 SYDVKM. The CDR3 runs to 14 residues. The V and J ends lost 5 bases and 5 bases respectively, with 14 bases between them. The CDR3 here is CASSRPTPGDTQYF. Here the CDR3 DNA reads TGTGCCAGCAGTCGCCCCACTCCGGGAGATACGCAGTATTTT.

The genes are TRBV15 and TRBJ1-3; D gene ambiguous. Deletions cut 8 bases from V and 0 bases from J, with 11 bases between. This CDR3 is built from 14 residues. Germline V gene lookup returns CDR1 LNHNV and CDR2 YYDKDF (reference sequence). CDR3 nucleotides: TGTGCCACCCGAATTGGAGCCTCTGGAAACACCATATATTTT. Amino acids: CATRIGASGNTIYF.

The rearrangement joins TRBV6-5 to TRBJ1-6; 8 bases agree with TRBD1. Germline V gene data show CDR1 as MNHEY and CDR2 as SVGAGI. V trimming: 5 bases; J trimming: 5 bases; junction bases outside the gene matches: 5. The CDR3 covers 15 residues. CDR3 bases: TGTGCCAGCAGTCTGGCAGGGGGCAATAATTCACCCCTCCACTTT. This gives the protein CASSLAGGNNSPLHF.

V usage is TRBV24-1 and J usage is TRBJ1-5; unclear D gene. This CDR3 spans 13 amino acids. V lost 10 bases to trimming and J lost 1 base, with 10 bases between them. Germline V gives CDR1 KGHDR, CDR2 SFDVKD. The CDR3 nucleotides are TGTGCCACTCAGGCAAGAAGCAATCAGCCCCAGCATTTT. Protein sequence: CATQARSNQPQHF.

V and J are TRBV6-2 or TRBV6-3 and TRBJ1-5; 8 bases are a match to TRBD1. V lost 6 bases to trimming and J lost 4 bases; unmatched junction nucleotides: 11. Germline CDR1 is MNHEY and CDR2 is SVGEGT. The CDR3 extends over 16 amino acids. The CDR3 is CASSYWRRTGNQPQHF. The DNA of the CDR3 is TGTGCCAGCAGCTATTGGCGGCGGACAGGGAATCAGCCCCAGCATTTT.

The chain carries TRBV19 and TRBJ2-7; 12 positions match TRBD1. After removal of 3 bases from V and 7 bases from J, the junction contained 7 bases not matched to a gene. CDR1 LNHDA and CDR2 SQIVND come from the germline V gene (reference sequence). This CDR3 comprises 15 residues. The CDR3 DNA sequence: TGTGCCAGTAGTATGGCGGGACAGGGGGCGAGAGAGCAGTACTTC. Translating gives CASSMAGQGAREQYF.

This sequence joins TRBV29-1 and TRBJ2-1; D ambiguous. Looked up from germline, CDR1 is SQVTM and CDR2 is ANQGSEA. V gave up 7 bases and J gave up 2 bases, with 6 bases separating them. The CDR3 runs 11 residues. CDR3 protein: CSEGTYNEQFF. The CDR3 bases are TGCAGCGAGGGTACCTACAATGAGCAGTTCTTC.

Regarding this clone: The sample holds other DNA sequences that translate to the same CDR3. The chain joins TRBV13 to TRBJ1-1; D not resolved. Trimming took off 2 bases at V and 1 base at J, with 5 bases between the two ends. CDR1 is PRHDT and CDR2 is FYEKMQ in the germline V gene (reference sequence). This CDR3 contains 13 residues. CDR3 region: CASSLKKNTEAFF. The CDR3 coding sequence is TGTGCCAGCAGCTTAAAGAAGAACACTGAAGCTTTCTTT.

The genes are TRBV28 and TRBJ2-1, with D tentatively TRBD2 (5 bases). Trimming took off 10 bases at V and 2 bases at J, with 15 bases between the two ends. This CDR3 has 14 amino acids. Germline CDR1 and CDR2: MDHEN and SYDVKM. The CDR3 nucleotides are TGTGCCACCCGGGGAGTTGCTACCTACAATGAGCAGTTCTTC. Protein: CATRGVATYNEQFF.